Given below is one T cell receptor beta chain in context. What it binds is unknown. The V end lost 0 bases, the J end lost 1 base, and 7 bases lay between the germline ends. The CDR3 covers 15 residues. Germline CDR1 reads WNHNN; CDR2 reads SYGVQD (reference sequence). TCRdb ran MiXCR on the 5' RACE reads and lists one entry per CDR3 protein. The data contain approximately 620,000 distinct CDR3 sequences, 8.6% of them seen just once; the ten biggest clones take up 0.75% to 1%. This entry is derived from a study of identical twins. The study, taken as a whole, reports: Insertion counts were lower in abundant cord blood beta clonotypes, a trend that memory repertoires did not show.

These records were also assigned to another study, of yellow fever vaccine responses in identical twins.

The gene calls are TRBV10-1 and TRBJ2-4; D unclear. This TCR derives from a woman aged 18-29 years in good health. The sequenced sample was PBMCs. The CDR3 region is CASSESAGAKNIQYF. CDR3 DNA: TGCGCCAGCAGTGAGTCAGCCGGGGCCAAAAACATTCAGTACTTC.